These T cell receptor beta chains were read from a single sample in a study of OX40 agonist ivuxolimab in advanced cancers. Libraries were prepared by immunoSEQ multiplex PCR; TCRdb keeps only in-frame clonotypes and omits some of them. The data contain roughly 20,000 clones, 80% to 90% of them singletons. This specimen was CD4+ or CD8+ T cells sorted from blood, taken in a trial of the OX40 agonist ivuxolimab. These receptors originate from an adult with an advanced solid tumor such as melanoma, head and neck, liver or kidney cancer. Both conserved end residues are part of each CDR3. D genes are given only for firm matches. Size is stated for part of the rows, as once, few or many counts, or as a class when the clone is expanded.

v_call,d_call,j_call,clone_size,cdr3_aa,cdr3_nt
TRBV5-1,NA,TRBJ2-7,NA,CASSLNLNYEQYF,TGCGCCAGCAGCTTGAACCTGAACTACGAGCAGTACTTC
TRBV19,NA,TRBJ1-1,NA,CASSLGVGGTEAFF,TGTGCCAGCAGCCTCGGGGTCGGTGGCACTGAAGCTTTCTTT
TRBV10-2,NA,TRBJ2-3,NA,CASRGLQVSTDTQYF,TGCGCCAGCAGGGGTCTACAAGTTAGCACAGATACGCAGTATTTT
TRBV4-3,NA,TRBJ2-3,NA,CASSLNRGTDTQYF,TGCGCCAGCAGCCTAAACCGGGGCACAGATACGCAGTATTTT
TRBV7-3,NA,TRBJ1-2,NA,CASSPTGTGGYTF,TGTGCCAGCAGCCCGACCGGGACCGGTGGCTACACCTTC
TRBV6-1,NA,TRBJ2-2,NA,CASSQGWTGELFF,TGTGCCAGCAGTCAGGGTTGGACCGGGGAGCTGTTTTTT
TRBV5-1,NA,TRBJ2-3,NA,CASSLEGDTQYF,TGCGCCAGCAGCTTGGAGGGAGATACGCAGTATTTT
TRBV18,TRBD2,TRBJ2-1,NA,CASSPMTSGGYNEQFF,TGTGCCAGCTCACCTATGACTAGCGGGGGCTACAATGAGCAGTTCTTC
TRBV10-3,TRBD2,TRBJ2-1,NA,CAISESPSGRWANEQFF,TGTGCCATCAGTGAGTCCCCCAGCGGGAGATGGGCGAATGAGCAGTTCTTC
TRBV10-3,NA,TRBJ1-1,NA,CAISAEEEAFF,TGTGCCATCAGTGCGGAGGAGGAAGCTTTCTTT
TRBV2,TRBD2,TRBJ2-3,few,CASSVLPAGGTDTQYF,TGTGCCAGCAGTGTGCTTCCAGCGGGGGGCACAGATACGCAGTATTTT
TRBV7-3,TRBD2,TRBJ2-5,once,CASSPGTSGGFQETQYF,TGTGCCAGCAGCCCGGGGACTAGCGGGGGGTTCCAAGAGACCCAGTACTTC
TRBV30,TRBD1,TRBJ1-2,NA,CAWGDRAIYGYTF,TGTGCCTGGGGGGACAGGGCAATCTATGGCTACACCTTC
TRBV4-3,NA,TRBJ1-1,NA,CASSQDFSSLAFF,TGCGCCAGCAGCCAAGATTTTTCTTCGCTAGCTTTCTTT
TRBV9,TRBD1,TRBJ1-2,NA,CASSVGQGDYGYTF,TGTGCCAGCAGCGTAGGACAGGGAGACTATGGCTACACCTTC
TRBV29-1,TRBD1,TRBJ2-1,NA,CSALGDRGSYNEQFF,TGCAGCGCCTTGGGGGACAGGGGCTCCTACAATGAGCAGTTCTTC
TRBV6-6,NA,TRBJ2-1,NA,CASSRPGVVNEQFF,TGTGCCAGCAGTAGACCGGGAGTCGTCAATGAGCAGTTCTTC
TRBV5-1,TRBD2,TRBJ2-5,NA,CASSSVPGLAGGTQYF,TGCGCCAGCAGCTCCGTCCCGGGACTAGCGGGGGGGACCCAGTACTTC
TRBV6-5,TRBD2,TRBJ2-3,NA,CASSYSGLAGGDTQYF,TGTGCCAGCAGTTACTCCGGACTAGCGGGGGGGGATACGCAGTATTTT
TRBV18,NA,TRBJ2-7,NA,CASSPKDSYEQYF,TGTGCCAGCTCACCAAAGGACAGCTACGAGCAGTACTTC
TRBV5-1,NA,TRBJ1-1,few,CASSPEGRDSEAFF,TGCGCCAGCAGCCCTGAAGGGCGCGACTCTGAAGCTTTCTTT
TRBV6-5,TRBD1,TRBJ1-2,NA,CASRSTGGKYGYTF,TGTGCCAGCAGATCGACAGGGGGCAAGTATGGCTACACCTTC
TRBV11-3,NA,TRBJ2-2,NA,CASSFGDTGELFF,TGTGCCAGCAGCTTCGGGGACACCGGGGAGCTGTTTTTT
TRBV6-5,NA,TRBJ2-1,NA,CASSYSTEQFF,TGTGCCAGCAGTTACTCCACTGAGCAGTTCTTC
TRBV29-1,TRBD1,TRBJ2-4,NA,CSVTGQGQNIQYF,TGCAGCGTCACCGGACAGGGCCAAAACATTCAGTACTTC